This is a list of T cell receptor beta chains from one sample in a study of tumor and adjacent non-tumor tissue in lung cancer. TCRdb ran MiXCR on the multiplex PCR reads and lists one entry per CDR3 protein. Found here are roughly 81,000 distinct CDR3 sequences, around 57% of them singletons; the top ten hold roughly 14%. The sample comprised lung tumor tissue. Every receptor here comes from a man in his 70s with non-small cell lung cancer. The conserved cysteine and the conserved F or W are not part of the CDR3 here. Each record gives: V gene, J gene, CDR3 protein.

V: TRBV11-3
J: TRBJ2-1
CDR3: ASSLGRGRGQYNEQF

V: TRBV20-1
J: TRBJ1-2
CDR3: SARVGGRGYT

V: TRBV28
J: TRBJ2-2
CDR3: ASDSVNTGELF

V: TRBV11-2
J: TRBJ2-2
CDR3: ANSPPGPRGELF

V: TRBV29-1
J: TRBJ1-1
CDR3: SVAEGPEAF

V: TRBV7-3
J: TRBJ2-1
CDR3: ASSWTSRSYNEQF

V: TRBV6-6
J: TRBJ2-1
CDR3: ASGGGSYNEQF

V: TRBV10-2
J: TRBJ2-2
CDR3: ASRGHNTGELF

V: TRBV11-2
J: TRBJ2-3
CDR3: FSSPTGIRTDAQY

V: TRBV4-1
J: TRBJ1-2
CDR3: VSSQHRPGVGYT

V: TRBV11-2
J: TRBJ1-6
CDR3: ASSSPRNGNSPLH

V: TRBV11-2
J: TRBJ1-4
CDR3: ANTGQGMVSGEKLF

V: TRBV11-1
J: TRBJ2-5
CDR3: DSSPDRAWETQY

V: TRBV5-4
J: TRBJ2-1
CDR3: VGSSVGLAGEQF

V: TRBV5-1
J: TRBJ2-3
CDR3: ASRKQGATDTQY

V: TRBV28
J: TRBJ1-5
CDR3: ASSPRGTCHQPQH

V: TRBV5-5
J: TRBJ2-1
CDR3: ANSFWDTYNEQF

V: TRBV5-1
J: TRBJ2-7
CDR3: AISFQGASREQY

V: TRBV4-1
J: TRBJ2-3
CDR3: ASSRQAGGPGDTQY

V: TRBV5-1
J: TRBJ2-7
CDR3: AGSLGTGVEQH

V: TRBV5-1
J: TRBJ2-1
CDR3: ASSSNTGGVEGDEQF

V: TRBV10-2
J: TRBJ2-2
CDR3: ASSEWGGTNTWELL

V: TRBV6-5
J: TRBJ2-5
CDR3: ACRPQGGQETQY

V: TRBV5-1
J: TRBJ2-5
CDR3: ASSPSGGVQETQY

V: TRBV11-2
J: TRBJ2-7
CDR3: ASSRSRTTEQY

V: TRBV7-8
J: TRBJ2-1
CDR3: ATSPYAKGKRNEQF

V: TRBV4-1
J: TRBJ2-1
CDR3: ASSPLSGISYNEQF

V: TRBV11-2
J: TRBJ2-7
CDR3: ASSTDRSNEQY

V: TRBV11-2
J: TRBJ2-1
CDR3: TSSLTGGQF

V: TRBV11-2
J: TRBJ2-3
CDR3: VSSWGALSTDTQC

V: TRBV10-2
J: TRBJ2-1
CDR3: ATSKRSLNEQF

V: TRBV12-3/TRBV12-4
J: TRBJ2-6
CDR3: ARSLGGGAGANVLT

V: TRBV7-8
J: TRBJ2-1
CDR3: ARSSYLRGPYNEQF